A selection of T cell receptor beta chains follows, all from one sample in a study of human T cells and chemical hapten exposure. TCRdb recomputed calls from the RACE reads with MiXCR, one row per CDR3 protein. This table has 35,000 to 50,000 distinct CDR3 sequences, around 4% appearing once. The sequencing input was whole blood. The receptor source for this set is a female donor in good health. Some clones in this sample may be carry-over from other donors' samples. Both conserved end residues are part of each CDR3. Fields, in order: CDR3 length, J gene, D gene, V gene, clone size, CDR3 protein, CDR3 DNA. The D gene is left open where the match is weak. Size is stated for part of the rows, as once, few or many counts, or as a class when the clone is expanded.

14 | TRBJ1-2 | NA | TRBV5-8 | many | CASSLPVVHYGYTF | TGTGCCAGCAGCTTGCCAGTGGTACACTATGGCTACACCTTC
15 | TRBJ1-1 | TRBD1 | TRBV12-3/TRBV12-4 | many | CASRTTQGAWTEAFF | TGTGCCAGCAGAACCACTCAGGGGGCTTGGACTGAAGCTTTCTTT
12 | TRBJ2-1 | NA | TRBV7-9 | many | CASSPHVPGSFF | TGTGCCAGCAGCCCCCACGTTCCCGGGTCGTTCTTC
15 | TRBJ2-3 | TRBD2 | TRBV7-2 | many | CASSAESGTTDTQYF | TGTGCCAGCAGTGCGGAAAGCGGGACCACAGATACGCAGTATTTT
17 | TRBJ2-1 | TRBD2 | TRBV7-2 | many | CASSSRDGGGPLYEQFF | TGTGCCAGCAGCTCCCGTGACGGCGGGGGGCCCCTTTATGAGCAGTTCTTC
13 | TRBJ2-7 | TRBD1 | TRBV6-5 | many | CASSYFTGGEQYF | TGTGCCAGCAGTTACTTCACAGGGGGCGAGCAGTACTTC
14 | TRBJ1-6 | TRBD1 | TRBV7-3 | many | CASSSTGVASPLHF | TGTGCCAGCAGTTCTACAGGGGTAGCTTCACCCCTCCACTTT
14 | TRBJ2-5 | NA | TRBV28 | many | CASSFSGGQETQYF | TGTGCCAGCAGTTTTTCAGGCGGTCAAGAGACCCAGTACTTC
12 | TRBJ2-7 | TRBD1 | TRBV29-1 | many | CSVRQGLGEQYF | TGCAGCGTCAGACAGGGGTTGGGGGAGCAGTACTTC
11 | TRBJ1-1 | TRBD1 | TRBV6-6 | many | CASSRDSEAFF | TGTGCCAGCAGCCGGGACAGTGAAGCTTTCTTT
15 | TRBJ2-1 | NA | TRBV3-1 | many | CASSLQGWGNNEQFF | TGTGCCAGCAGCCTCCAGGGGTGGGGAAACAATGAGCAGTTCTTC
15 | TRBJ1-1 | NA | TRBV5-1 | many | CASSLLIGRATEAFF | TGCGCCAGCAGCTTGTTGATAGGCAGGGCAACTGAAGCTTTCTTT
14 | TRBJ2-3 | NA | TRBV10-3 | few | CATSRGEGTDTQYF | TGTGCCACTTCAAGGGGGGAGGGCACAGATACGCAGTATTTT
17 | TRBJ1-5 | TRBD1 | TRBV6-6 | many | CASSPPTGSGSNQPQHF | TGTGCCAGCAGTCCCCCGACAGGGTCCGGGAGCAATCAGCCCCAGCATTTT
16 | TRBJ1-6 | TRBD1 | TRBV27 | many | CASSLFWDSGGSPLHF | TGTGCCAGCAGTTTATTCTGGGACAGCGGTGGATCACCCCTCCACTTT
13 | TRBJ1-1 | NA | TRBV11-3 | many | CASSLAGFTEAFF | TGTGCCAGCAGCTTAGCAGGGTTCACTGAAGCTTTCTTT
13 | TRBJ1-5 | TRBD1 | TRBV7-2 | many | CASSLQGDQPQHF | TGTGCCAGCAGCCTACAGGGGGACCAGCCCCAGCATTTT
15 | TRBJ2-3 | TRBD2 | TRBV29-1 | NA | CSVVGTSGGTDTQYF | TGCAGCGTTGTGGGGACTAGCGGGGGGACAGATACGCAGTATTTT
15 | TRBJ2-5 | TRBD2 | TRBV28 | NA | CASSFGGGYQETQYF | TGTGCCAGCAGTTTCGGCGGGGGGTACCAAGAGACCCAGTACTTC
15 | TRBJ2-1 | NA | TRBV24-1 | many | CATTGAGNSYNEQFF | TGTGCCACCACTGGGGCCGGGAACTCCTACAATGAGCAGTTCTTC
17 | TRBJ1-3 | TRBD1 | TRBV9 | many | CASSRIRDRVLGNTIYF | TGTGCCAGCAGCAGGATTCGGGACAGGGTGCTTGGAAACACCATATATTTT
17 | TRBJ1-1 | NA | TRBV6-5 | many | CASSRGQKNYLNTEAFF | TGTGCCAGCAGTCGCGGACAGAAGAATTATTTGAACACTGAAGCTTTCTTT
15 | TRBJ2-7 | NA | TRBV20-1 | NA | CSARDLGSFGYEQYF | TGCAGTGCTAGAGATCTGGGCAGTTTCGGCTACGAGCAGTACTTC
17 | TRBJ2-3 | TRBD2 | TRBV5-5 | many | CASSWVSAGESTDTQYF | TGTGCCAGCAGCTGGGTCTCAGCGGGGGAAAGCACAGATACGCAGTATTTT
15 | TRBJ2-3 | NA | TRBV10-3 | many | CAISDMWASQDTQYF | TGTGCCATCAGTGATATGTGGGCTTCACAAGATACGCAGTATTTT
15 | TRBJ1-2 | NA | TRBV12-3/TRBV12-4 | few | CASSLVIGQNYGYTF | TGTGCCAGCAGTTTAGTAATAGGACAGAACTATGGCTACACCTTC
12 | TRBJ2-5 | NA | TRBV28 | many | CASAEAGQTQYF | TGTGCCAGCGCCGAGGCTGGGCAGACCCAGTACTTC
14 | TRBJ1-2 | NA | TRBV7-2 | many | CASSSPGTNAGYTF | TGTGCCAGCAGCTCTCCCGGGACAAATGCTGGCTACACCTTC
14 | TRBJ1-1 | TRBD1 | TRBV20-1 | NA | CSARVTGAVGEAFF | TGCAGTGCTAGAGTCACAGGGGCGGTGGGTGAAGCTTTCTTT
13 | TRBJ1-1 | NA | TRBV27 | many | CASSGSGRTEAFF | TGTGCCAGCAGTGGGTCAGGAAGGACTGAAGCTTTCTTT
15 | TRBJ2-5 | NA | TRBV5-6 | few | CASSRVRDQVETQYF | TGTGCCAGCAGCCGCGTCCGGGACCAGGTGGAGACCCAGTACTTC
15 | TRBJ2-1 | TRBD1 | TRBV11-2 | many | CASSKQQGAINEQFF | TGTGCCAGCAGTAAACAACAGGGGGCGATCAATGAGCAGTTCTTC
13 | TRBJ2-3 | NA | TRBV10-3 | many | CAISGASTDTQYF | TGTGCCATCAGTGGTGCTAGCACAGATACGCAGTATTTT
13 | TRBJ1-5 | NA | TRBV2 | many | CASSDDSNQPQHF | TGTGCCAGCAGTGACGATAGCAATCAGCCCCAGCATTTT
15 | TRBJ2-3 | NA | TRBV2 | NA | CASSRGRPYTGTQYF | TGTGCCAGCAGTCGAGGCAGGCCTTACACAGGTACGCAGTATTTT
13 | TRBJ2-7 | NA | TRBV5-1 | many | CASSPSTVYEQYF | TGCGCCAGCAGCCCTTCGACAGTTTACGAGCAGTACTTC
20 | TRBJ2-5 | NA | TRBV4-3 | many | CASSQDDRHHNRRIQETQYF | TGCGCCAGCAGCCAAGATGACAGACACCATAACCGAAGGATCCAAGAGACCCAGTACTTC
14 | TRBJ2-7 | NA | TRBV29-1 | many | CSGPSKWELYEQYF | TGCAGCGGACCCAGTAAGTGGGAACTCTACGAGCAGTACTTC
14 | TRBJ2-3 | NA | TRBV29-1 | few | CSPWGRQFTDTQYF | TGCAGTCCCTGGGGACGACAGTTCACAGATACGCAGTATTTT
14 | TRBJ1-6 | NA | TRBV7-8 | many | CASSLALGDSPLHF | TGTGCCAGCAGCTTAGCGCTGGGGGATTCACCCCTCCACTTT
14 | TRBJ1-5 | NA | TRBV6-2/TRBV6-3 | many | CASSTQGGNQPQHF | TGTGCCAGCAGTACGCAGGGTGGCAATCAGCCCCAGCATTTT
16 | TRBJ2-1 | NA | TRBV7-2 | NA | CASRPSSAGSYNEQFF | TGTGCCAGCAGGCCTTCTAGCGCCGGCTCCTACAATGAGCAGTTCTTC
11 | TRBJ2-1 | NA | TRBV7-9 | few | CASSGGTEQFF | TGTGCCAGCAGCGGGGGGACAGAGCAGTTCTTC
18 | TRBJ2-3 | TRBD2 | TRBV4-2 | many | CASSQVGTSGRGTDTQYF | TGTGCCAGCAGCCAAGTCGGGACTAGCGGGCGGGGCACAGATACGCAGTATTTT
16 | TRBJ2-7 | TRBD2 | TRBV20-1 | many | CSARGGAGVSSYEQYF | TGCAGTGCTAGAGGGGGAGCGGGGGTCTCCTCCTACGAGCAGTACTTC
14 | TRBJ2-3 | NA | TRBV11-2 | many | CASREPGGTDTQYF | TGTGCCAGCAGAGAGCCAGGAGGGACAGATACGCAGTATTTT
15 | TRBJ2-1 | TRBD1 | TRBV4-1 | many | CASSQPGQGSDEQFF | TGCGCCAGCAGCCAACCGGGACAGGGGAGCGATGAGCAGTTCTTC
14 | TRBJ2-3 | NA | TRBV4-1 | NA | CASSQVSAPNTQYF | TGCGCCAGCAGCCAAGTGTCCGCCCCGAATACGCAGTATTTT